This T cell receptor (beta chain) was sequenced during a study of cytomegalovirus exposure and HLA in healthy donors. About the study: Around 80 million unique TCRs from HLA-typed donors were held in an early data release. Overall study findings and caveats: Information on immune exposure was restricted to one variable (CMV serostatus). The authors later found TCR association rates varying by HLA locus, with DRB1 most and HLA-C fewest.

Germline V CDR1 and CDR2: LNHDA, SQIVND (reference sequence). V dropped 5 bases and J dropped 2 bases, with 12 bases sitting between them. The CDR3 length is 15 residues. Whereas donors were nominally healthy upon sampling, unrecorded immune exposures were probable. PCR used 60 Vbeta primers and 13 Jbeta primers. Some clones are missing from TCRdb's copy, which holds only in-frame ones; the method was immunoSEQ multiplex PCR. Of about 150,000 clones listed, 70% to 80% are singletons. Turning to this clone: What it recognizes is unknown.

This clonotype was sampled from a human donor in good health. The sample taken for sequencing was PBMCs. This chain connects TRBV19 to TRBJ1-4; D is possibly TRBD1 (6 bases). CDR3 coding DNA: TGTGCCAGTAGTGCCAACAGGGTGACTAATGAAAAACTGTTTTTT. Protein sequence: CASSANRVTNEKLFF.